What follows are 10 T cell receptor beta chains derived from one specimen sequenced in a study of tumor-infiltrating lymphocytes in primary liver carcinoma. Researchers generated TCR beta cDNA from around 510 ng of total RNA, relying on a constant-region primer. Slightly modified ARM-PCR, run as three nested multiplex PCR rounds, produced the TCR beta libraries. Two initial PCR rounds of ten to eleven cycles each paired TRBV1-TRBV30 forward primers with a C-beta reverse primer. TCRdb processed the multiplex PCR reads anew with MiXCR; each CDR3 protein has one entry. The data contain roughly 100,000 distinct CDR3 sequences, roughly 80% of them seen just once; the ten biggest clones take up around 21%. Without any cell sorting, about 19-31 mg of bulk tissue yielded co-extracted RNA and DNA. The specimen was liver tumor tissue from sampling region 3. Indicated subset: tumor region T3, left-lateral pole. The source of these receptors is a man aged 40-50 years with primary liver carcinoma and hepatitis B virus infection.

The V and J genes are TRBV6-1 and TRBJ2-5, with a possible D match to TRBD2 (6 bases). Germline V gene sequence: CDR1 MNHNS, CDR2 SASEGT. The CDR3 covers 13 residues. CDR3 bases: TGTGAAAGCAGCAGGGACTTAGGAGAGACCCAGTACTTC. Protein sequence: CESSRDLGETQYF.

Notes on this clonotype: Compared with germline, one end of the junction differs, possibly owing to a read error. This chain joins TRBV6-1 and TRBJ2-1, with D maybe TRBD2 (6 bases). CDR3 length: 14 amino acids. CDR1 is MNHNS and CDR2 is SASEGT in the germline V gene. The chain's CDR3 is CASSPSESGNVQFF. DNA for the CDR3: TGTGCCAGCAGCCCTAGCGAGAGTGGTAATGTGCAGTTCTTC.

A remark on this clonotype: One end of the junction does not line up with germline, which may come from a read error. This chain uses TRBV6-4 with TRBJ2-2; 10 bases agree with TRBD1. Germline V gene sequence: CDR1 MRHNA, CDR2 SNTAGT. The CDR3 covers 14 residues. CDR3 loop: CDSSDGQGAGELFF. Here the CDR3 DNA reads TGCGACAGCAGTGACGGACAGGGGGCCGGGGAGCTGTTTTTT.

This clonotype appeared a few times. A much larger clone lies a single base off, so this may be a read error. V is TRBV25-1 and J is TRBJ1-4; D is undetermined. There are 14 residues in the CDR3. Per the germline V gene, CDR1 is MGHDK and CDR2 is SYGVNS. CDR3 in amino acids: CTSMPGRTNEKLFF. CDR3 DNA: TGTACCAGCATGCCCGGACGGACTAATGAAAAACTGTTTTTT.

Concerning this clonotype: One end of the junction varies from germline; a read error may be responsible. The J gene is TRBJ2-7, the V gene TRBV10-3, with TRBD1 matching over 10 bases. The CDR3 loop spans 14 amino acids. Germline V gene sequence: CDR1 ENHRY, CDR2 SYGVKD. CDR3 DNA: TGCGTCATCGAAAAGGGGGGACAGGGGTTCGAGCAGTACTTC. This sequence encodes CVIEKGGQGFEQYF.

About this clonotype: Without the conserved terminal phenylalanine or tryptophan, this CDR3 likely stems from a read error. This sequence joins TRBV30 and TRBJ1-3; 9 bases fit TRBD1. This CDR3 region has 13 residues. With 0 bases clipped from V and 13 bases from J, the junction kept 7 bases outside the gene matches. Germline assignment: CDR1 GTSNPN and CDR2 SVGIG (reference sequence). The DNA of the CDR3 is TGTGCCTGGAGTGTAAAACAGGGGGCGAAAATATATTAT. It translates to CAWSVKQGAKIYY.

Comment on this clonotype: The final CDR3 position lacks the conserved phenylalanine or tryptophan, pointing to a likely read error. This chain connects TRBV5-6 to TRBJ2-3; 8 bases are shared with TRBD1. This CDR3 spans 14 amino acids. CDR1 is SGHDT and CDR2 is YYEEEE in the germline V gene. The CDR3 DNA reads TGTGTCAGCAGCTTGCAGGGGGCAACAGATACGCAGTATTCT. Amino acid sequence: CVSSLQGATDTQYS.

This clonotype was seen more than once but under ten times. In this CDR3 the conserved last residue, phenylalanine or tryptophan, is missing, so a read error is likely. The V call is TRBV6-2 or TRBV6-3, the J call TRBJ2-3; D assignment may be TRBD1 or TRBD2 (5 bases each). V lost 7 bases to trimming and J lost 5 bases, with 16 bases between them. Germline CDR1 and CDR2: MNHEY and SVGEGT. The length of the CDR3 is 14 residues. CDR3 amino acids: CASNRGGAGDTQYI. As DNA, the CDR3 is TGTGCCAGCAATCGGGGCGGCGCCGGAGATACGCAGTATATT.

As to this clonotype: At one end the junction does not follow the germline gene, possibly because of a read error. This chain joins TRBV28 and TRBJ1-2; TRBD1 might be the D (5 bases). Germline V gene lookup returns CDR1 MDHEN and CDR2 SYDVKM. This CDR3 is built from 13 residues. CDR3 coding DNA: TGTACCAGCAGCGACAGATCTACTCGAGGATACACCTTC. The encoded protein is CTSSDRSTRGYTF.

This clonotype was recorded at least ten times. The DNA for the CDR3 is TGTGCCACCAGTGTACAGGGTATCGAGACCCAGTACTTC. Translated, it gives CATSVQGIETQYF. The V call is TRBV24-1, the J call TRBJ2-5; D is perhaps TRBD1 (6 bases). The CDR3 is 13 residues long. V was shortened by 5 bases and J by 5 bases, with 11 bases between the two germline ends. Germline-derived CDR1 and CDR2 are KGHDR and SFDVKD.